These 32 T cell receptor beta chains were all obtained from the same sample, sequenced in a study of blood T cell repertoires in COVID-19 (dated by TCRdb to the early 2020s). Library prep was done by the immunoSEQ multiplex PCR assay. As stored in TCRdb, this immuneACCESS dataset retains in-frame rearrangements with V and J assigned. A fraction of the clones does not appear; measured against another copy, unresolved V genes explain less than half of the discrepancy, and the remainder lacks a known reason. The sample table contains fewer than 200,000 clones; only one count was recorded for approximately 82% of them. The leading ten clones occupy around 15% of the sample. Sequenced sample: PBMCs or T cells enriched from blood (not recorded which). The source of these receptors is a man aged 50 to 59 who had recovered from COVID-19.

The J gene is TRBJ1-6, the V gene TRBV7-8, with TRBD1 identical over 7 bases. This CDR3 spans 13 amino acids. Looked up from germline, CDR1 is SGHVS and CDR2 is FQNEAQ. The trim removed 5 bases at V and 14 bases at J, leaving 9 bases unmatched. CDR3 sequence (DNA): TGTGCCAGCAGCCCAAGACAGGGTCTTGCCCTCCACTTT. Its translation is CASSPRQGLALHF. Combining the CDR3 with reference TRBV7-8 and TRBJ1-6 gives the whole variable domain GAGVSQSPRYKVAKRGQDVALRCDPISGHVSLFWYQQALGQGPEFLTYFQNEAQLDKSGLPSDRFFAERPEGSVSTLKIQRTQQEDSAVYLCASSPRQGLALHFGNGTRLTVT.

The genes are TRBV18 and TRBJ2-5; D unresolved. The CDR3 is made up of 15 amino acids. The V gene's germline CDR1 is KGHSH and CDR2 LQKENI. V shed 6 bases and J shed 2 bases, with 16 bases lying between them. The CDR3 bases are TGTGCCAGCTCCCTGAGGAGAGACGGACAAGAGACCCAGTACTTC. This gives the protein CASSLRRDGQETQYF.

The chain carries TRBV5-4 and TRBJ1-6, with 7 bases lining up with TRBD1. With V trimmed by 4 bases and J by 8 bases, 12 bases remained unmatched. This CDR3 has 16 amino acids. Germline CDR1 is SGHNT and CDR2 is YYREEE (reference sequence). The CDR3 is CASSNDRAQGYSPLHF. The CDR3 bases are TGTGCCAGCAGCAACGACAGGGCCCAGGGCTATTCACCCCTCCACTTT.

The chain carries TRBV12-3 or TRBV12-4 and TRBJ1-1, with D unclear. Trimming pared 6 bases from V and 8 bases from J, leaving 13 bases between. CDR3 size: 12 residues. CDR3 sequence: CASRLSPHEAFF. CDR3 DNA: TGTGCCAGCAGACTTAGCCCCCACGAAGCTTTCTTT.

This clone was detected many times. The chain recombines TRBV5-1 with TRBJ1-1; D is undetermined. The ends were cut back, 4 bases at V and 4 bases at J, with 11 bases in the middle. CDR1 is SGHRS and CDR2 is YFSETQ in the germline V gene. The CDR3 totals 13 residues. CDR3 protein: CASSPSGVTEAFF. Written as DNA, the CDR3 is TGCGCCAGCAGCCCTTCCGGGGTCACTGAAGCTTTCTTT.

This chain joins TRBV5-1 and TRBJ1-1, with D unclear. The CDR3 loop spans 14 amino acids. V was clipped by 0 bases and J by 0 bases, with 6 bases between them. CDR1 is SGHRS and CDR2 is YFSETQ in the germline V gene. The CDR3 protein is CASSLELVNTEAFF. The CDR3 DNA reads as TGCGCCAGCAGCTTGGAGCTCGTGAACACTGAAGCTTTCTTT.

This clone was detected only a few times. The chain carries TRBV7-9 and TRBJ1-2; 9 nucleotides line up with TRBD1. Germline trimming cut 4 bases from V and 11 bases from J; bases unmatched to any gene: 2. Germline lookup yields CDR1 SEHNR and CDR2 FQNEAQ (reference sequence). The CDR3 length is 11 residues. The DNA of the CDR3 is TGTGCCAGCAGCTGGGACAGGGAGTACACCTTC. It encodes CASSWDREYTF.

The chain joins TRBV11-2 to TRBJ1-4, with D unresolved. Germline CDR1 and CDR2: SGHAT and FQNNGV. V lost 7 bases, J lost 4 bases, and 7 bases lay in between. The CDR3 has 12 residues. The CDR3 region has the DNA TGTGCCAGCACGCGGCGTAATGAAAAACTGTTTTTT. Protein product: CASTRRNEKLFF.

V usage is TRBV2 and J usage is TRBJ2-3, with 7 bases lining up with TRBD2. Trimming cost V 6 bases and J 0 bases; bases outside gene matches: 9. Germline CDR1 SNHLY, CDR2 FYNNEI. This CDR3 has 16 residues. CDR3 region: CASSGGKIGSTDTQYF. The CDR3 nucleotides read TGTGCCAGCAGCGGGGGGAAAATAGGGAGCACAGATACGCAGTATTTT.

The J gene is TRBJ2-7, the V gene TRBV18; 11 bases map to TRBD1. The CDR3 has 15 amino acids. Per the germline V gene, CDR1 is KGHSH and CDR2 is LQKENI. After removal of 6 bases from V and 3 bases from J, the junction contained 7 bases not matched to a gene. CDR3 sequence (DNA): TGTGCCAGCTCCCAAGGACAGGGGGCGAACTACGAGCAGTACTTC. This translates into CASSQGQGANYEQYF.

J is TRBJ1-5 and V is TRBV12-5; TRBD1 agrees at 9 bases. Germline CDR1 and CDR2: LGHNT and FRNRAP. This CDR3 spans 17 amino acids. The J segment lost 3 bases and the V segment lost 2 bases, leaving 8 bases of the junction unmatched. Written as DNA, the CDR3 is TGTGCTAGTGGTTTGAGGGGGGGACAGGGTCACAATCAGCCCCAGCATTTT. Its protein is CASGLRGGQGHNQPQHF.

This rearrangement joins TRBV11-3 to TRBJ2-7; D might be TRBD1 (6 bases). V was cut by 5 bases and J by 2 bases, with 13 bases left in between. In germline, CDR1 is SGHNT, CDR2 YENEEA. The CDR3 spans 14 residues. The CDR3 nucleotides read TGTGCCAGCAGCCCGAGGGACACGACCTACGAGCAGTACTTC. It translates to CASSPRDTTYEQYF.

The rearrangement links TRBV19 to TRBJ1-2; D gene ambiguous. Between the trimmed V and J ends, which lost 7 bases and 3 bases, there was a span of 12 bases. CDR3 size: 13 residues. Per germline, CDR1 LNHDA and CDR2 SQIVND (reference sequence). CDR3 sequence: CASIPRGHYGYTF. CDR3 nucleotide sequence: TGTGCCAGTATTCCAAGAGGGCACTATGGCTACACCTTC.

The genes are TRBV6-5 and TRBJ1-1; D not certain. CDR1 and CDR2 (germline): MNHEY, SVGAGI. This CDR3 is 12 amino acids long. Trimming stripped 8 bases from V and 1 base from J, with 8 bases between. The CDR3 loop reads CASLVRNTEAFF. For the CDR3, the DNA is TGTGCCAGCCTAGTCCGGAACACTGAAGCTTTCTTT.

The chain combines TRBV4-1 with TRBJ2-7; no reliable D call. Trimming stripped 0 bases from V and 4 bases from J, with 7 bases between. CDR3 length equals 13 residues. Germline-derived CDR1 and CDR2 are MGHRA and YSYEKL. CDR3 bases: TGCGCCAGCAGCCAAGATGGGCCGTACGAGCAGTACTTC. It yields the protein CASSQDGPYEQYF.

This clone occurred a few times. In the same sample, other DNA sequences code for this CDR3. The chain is built from TRBV18 and TRBJ1-3; 7 bases map to TRBD1. Trimming removed 3 bases from V and 2 bases from J; junction bases left unmatched: 1. The germline V gene encodes CDR1 KGHSH and CDR2 LQKENI. The CDR3 loop spans 14 amino acids. The CDR3 DNA is TGTGCCAGCTCACCGACAGGGACTGGAAACACCATATATTTT. Its protein is CASSPTGTGNTIYF.

This chain joins TRBV3-1 (or the pseudogene TRBV3-2) and TRBJ1-5; D is perhaps TRBD1 (5 bases). V was shortened by 0 bases and J by 7 bases, with 7 bases between the two germline ends. The germline V gene encodes CDR1 LGHDT and CDR2 YNNKEL (reference sequence). CDR3 length equals 13 residues. In DNA, the CDR3 is TGTGCCAGCAGCCAAGACAGGGTACAGCCCCAGCATTTT. This sequence encodes CASSQDRVQPQHF.

This clone was found a few times. V is TRBV28 and J is TRBJ1-2, with D hard to call. V gave up 2 bases and J gave up 8 bases, with 12 bases separating them. CDR1 is MDHEN and CDR2 is SYDVKM in the germline V gene. The CDR3 length is 13 residues. CDR3 sequence reads: CASSLGQFDGYTF. The CDR3, as DNA: TGTGCCAGCAGTTTAGGGCAGTTCGACGGCTACACCTTC.

This clone came up once. V is TRBV3-1 (or the pseudogene TRBV3-2) and J is TRBJ2-3; a weak D match, TRBD2 (5 bases). The ends were cut back, 1 base at V and 0 bases at J, with 8 bases in the middle. The CDR3 consists of 15 residues. Germline CDR1 is LGHDT and CDR2 is YNNKEL (reference sequence). Here the CDR3 reads CASSQGLLSTDTQYF. For the CDR3, the DNA is TGTGCCAGCAGCCAAGGACTACTAAGCACAGATACGCAGTATTTT.

Only a few counts were recorded for this clone. V usage is TRBV2 and J usage is TRBJ1-5; 7 bases are a match to TRBD1. V lost 8 bases and J lost 0; bases outside the gene matches: 7. The CDR3 is 15 amino acids. The germline CDR1 and CDR2 sequences are SNHLY and FYNNEI. The DNA for the CDR3 is TGTGCCAGCCAGGACAGGACTTATAGCAATCAGCCCCAGCATTTT. It codes for CASQDRTYSNQPQHF.

CDR3: CASSVLTVNEKLFF. The CDR3 region has the DNA TGTGCCAGCAGTGTCCTGACAGTTAATGAAAAACTGTTTTTT. The chain recombines TRBV2 with TRBJ1-4, with D possibly being TRBD1 (5 bases). Per the germline V gene, CDR1 is SNHLY and CDR2 is FYNNEI. Trimming left V 4 bases short and J 4 bases short, with 10 bases between. The CDR3 covers 14 residues.

V and J are TRBV5-1 and TRBJ1-6; tentative D call: TRBD1 (6 bases). CDR3 length equals 16 residues. Trimming cost V 3 bases and J 8 bases, with 18 bases left between them. CDR1 and CDR2 from the germline V gene are SGHRS and YFSETQ. As DNA, the CDR3 is TGCGCCAGCAGCTCCGCGGCTCAGGGGAGGGATTCACCCCTCCACTTT. Residues: CASSSAAQGRDSPLHF.

V is TRBV11-2 and J is TRBJ1-1; 7 nucleotides line up with TRBD1. Trimming cost V 5 bases and J 0 bases; bases outside gene matches: 6. The CDR3 has 15 amino acids. In germline, CDR1 is SGHAT, CDR2 FQNNGV. CDR3 DNA sequence: TGTGCCAGCAGCGAGAACAGGGGCTTGAACACTGAAGCTTTCTTT. This encodes CASSENRGLNTEAFF.

In this sample, this clone turned up once. V and J are TRBV7-8 and TRBJ1-3, with unresolved D. V was pared by 2 bases and J by 4 bases, with 6 bases between. The CDR3 contains 13 residues. The germline gives CDR1 SGHVS, CDR2 FQNEAQ. This CDR3 is CASSLQQGNTIYF. DNA for the CDR3: TGTGCCAGCAGCTTACAACAAGGAAACACCATATATTTT.

This chain links TRBV5-1 with TRBJ1-3; no firm D call. This CDR3 contains 16 residues. CDR1 is SGHRS and CDR2 is YFSETQ in the germline V gene. Trimming left V 1 base short and J 1 base short, with 12 bases between. CDR3 sequence (DNA): TGCGCCAGCAGCTTGTTTATGCAGGAATCTGGAAACACCATATATTTT. It encodes CASSLFMQESGNTIYF. The entire variable domain, with the rest obtained from reference TRBV5-1 and TRBJ1-3, is as follows: KAGVTQTPRYLIKTRGQQVTLSCSPISGHRSVSWYQQTPGQGLQFLFEYFSETQRNKGNFPGRFSGRQFSNSRSEMNVSTLELGDSALYLCASSLFMQESGNTIYFGEGSWLTVV.

A single count supports this clone. The genes are TRBV9 and TRBJ2-3; no clear D gene. This CDR3 is 16 amino acids long. The germline CDR1 and CDR2 sequences are SGDLS and YYNGEE. Between the trimmed V and J ends, which lost 0 bases and 2 bases, there was a span of 13 bases. The CDR3 reads CASSVGPPGPTDTQYF. CDR3 nucleotides: TGTGCCAGCAGCGTAGGCCCCCCCGGTCCCACAGATACGCAGTATTTT. Full variable domain (missing parts from reference TRBV9 and TRBJ2-3): DSGVTQTPKHLITATGQRVTLRCSPRSGDLSVYWYQQSLDQGLQFLIQYYNGEERAKGNILERFSAQQFPDLHSELNLSSLELGDSALYFCASSVGPPGPTDTQYFGPGTRLTVL.

The J gene is TRBJ1-6, the V gene TRBV5-1; no firm D call. CDR3 length: 17 residues. Trimming left V 2 bases short and J 0 bases short, with 12 bases between. The germline CDR1 and CDR2 sequences are SGHRS and YFSETQ. The DNA of the CDR3 is TGCGCCAGCAGCTTCCTCGGGGAGAGCTCCTATAATTCACCCCTCCACTTT. It translates to CASSFLGESSYNSPLHF.

The V call is TRBV2, the J call TRBJ1-6, with TRBD1 matching 8 bases. The CDR3 runs to 15 residues. Germline CDR1 SNHLY, CDR2 FYNNEI. V lost 5 bases to trimming and J lost 4 bases; unmatched junction nucleotides: 4. This CDR3 is CASSRQGKYNSPLHF. CDR3 in DNA: TGTGCCAGCAGTCGACAGGGGAAGTATAATTCACCCCTCCACTTT.

The chain employs TRBV10-3 and TRBJ1-2; 9 bases align to TRBD1. Germline CDR1 and CDR2: ENHRY and SYGVKD. This CDR3 has 13 amino acids. V was clipped by 3 bases and J by 8 bases; unmatched bases: 4. The CDR3 reads CAISDGDREGYTF. The CDR3 DNA reads as TGTGCCATCAGTGACGGGGACAGGGAAGGCTACACCTTC.

CDR3 nucleotide sequence: TGTGCCAGTAGTATTGGTGGGGGGTCATCCGAAGCTTTCTTT. This gives the protein CASSIGGGSSEAFF. The V gene is TRBV19, the J gene TRBJ1-1; tentatively, D is TRBD1 (5 bases). This CDR3 spans 14 amino acids. Trimming left V 3 bases short and J 8 bases short, with 16 bases between. Looked up from germline, CDR1 is LNHDA and CDR2 is SQIVND (reference sequence).

The genes are TRBV27 and TRBJ2-3; possibly TRBD1 for D (6 bases). V was cut by 7 bases and J by 5 bases, with 16 bases left in between. The germline V gene encodes CDR1 MNHEY and CDR2 SMNVEV (reference sequence). The CDR3 length is 14 residues. The CDR3 DNA reads as TGTGCCAGCAACAAACAGGGTTTTGGAGATACGCAGTATTTT. As protein: CASNKQGFGDTQYF.

The chain links TRBV5-8 to TRBJ1-2, with D maybe TRBD1 (6 bases). The germline V gene encodes CDR1 SGHTS and CDR2 YDEGEE. CDR3 length: 13 amino acids. V lost 3 bases and J 8 bases, leaving 14 bases between the germline ends. The CDR3 reads CASSSPRGRGYTF. CDR3 bases: TGTGCCAGCAGCTCGCCCAGGGGCCGCGGCTACACCTTC.